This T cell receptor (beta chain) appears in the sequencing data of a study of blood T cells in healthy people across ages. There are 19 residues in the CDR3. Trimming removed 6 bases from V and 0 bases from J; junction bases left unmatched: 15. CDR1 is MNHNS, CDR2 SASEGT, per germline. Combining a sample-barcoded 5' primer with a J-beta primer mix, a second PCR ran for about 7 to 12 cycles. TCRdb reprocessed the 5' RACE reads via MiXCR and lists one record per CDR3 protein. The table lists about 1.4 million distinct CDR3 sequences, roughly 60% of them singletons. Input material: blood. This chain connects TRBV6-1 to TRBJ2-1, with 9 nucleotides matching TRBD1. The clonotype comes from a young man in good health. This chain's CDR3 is CASSDRPGQGALSYNEQFF. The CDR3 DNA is TGTGCCAGCAGCGACCGCCCGGGACAGGGTGCCCTCTCCTACAATGAGCAGTTCTTC.